The present T cell receptor (beta chain) was sequenced within a study of CD8 T cell repertoires and HIV-1 epitope variants. Study background: Tested: three Gag epitope families, Nef HW9 and YT9.

On this clone itself: What it binds is not known.

Trimming removed 6 bases at V and 5 bases at J, with 22 bases between. CDR1 and CDR2 (germline): MDHEN, SYDVKM. The CDR3 length is 17 residues. The assay was immunoSEQ multiplex PCR, and TCRdb's table has in-frame clones only and misses some. The profile covers 5,500 to 7,500 clones, with under 75% appearing a single time and over 40% taken by the ten largest. The origin of this receptor is a male donor with HIV. This chain links TRBV28 with TRBJ1-4; tentatively, D is TRBD1 (5 bases). Sequencing used cultured CD8+ T cells derived from PBMCs. The CDR3, as DNA: TGTGCCAGCAGCGACTACTATAGGGACCTCGGAAATGAAAAACTGTTTTTT. Translated, it gives CASSDYYRDLGNEKLFF.